This T cell receptor beta chain is drawn from a study of cytomegalovirus exposure and HLA in healthy donors. With 60 Vbeta and 13 Jbeta primers, the PCR was carried out. Repertoires were generated with immunoSEQ multiplex PCR, while TCRdb's copy carries only in-frame clones and drops some. This sample yields under 200,000 clones, of which around 77% are seen a single time; over 2% belongs to the top ten. Sequencing used PBMCs. This receptor was taken from a man aged 60-69 years in good health and CMV-seronegative.

The CDR3 loop is CASSGRTGGRGYTF. The CDR3 DNA reads TGTGCCAGCAGTGGAAGGACAGGGGGTAGAGGCTACACCTTC. This chain connects TRBV6-5 to TRBJ1-2, with 10 bases aligning to TRBD1. The CDR3 loop spans 14 amino acids. The trim removed 5 bases at V and 8 bases at J, leaving 8 bases unmatched. CDR1 and CDR2 from the germline V gene are MNHEY and SVGAGI.